Here is one TCR beta chain with its context. The source of the sample is a study of cytomegalovirus exposure and HLA in healthy donors. Germline-derived CDR1 and CDR2 are MDHEN and SYDVKM. V shed 10 bases and J 0 bases; nucleotides not matched to a gene: 13. The CDR3 runs to 18 residues. The study ran its PCR with 60 Vbeta and 13 Jbeta primers. Sequenced by immunoSEQ multiplex PCR; TCRdb stores in-frame clones only, minus some. The repertoire has 140,000 or so clones, 70% to 85% of them found once; the top ten carry roughly 10%. The chain links TRBV28 to TRBJ1-5; the match to TRBD1 covers 12 bases. The sequence came from a woman aged 55 to 70 in good health and CMV-seropositive. Input material: PBMCs. This chain's CDR3 is CAIDSPGQGAHSNQPQHF. CDR3 sequence (DNA): TGTGCCATCGATTCTCCGGGACAGGGGGCGCATAGCAATCAGCCCCAGCATTTT.